A single TCR beta chain is shown here with its context. Its antigen is undetermined. The data are from a study of T cell responses to AZD1222 COVID-19 vaccine. Only in-frame clones appear in the TCRdb table, and some are missing; sequencing was by immunoSEQ multiplex PCR. The sample holds about 190,000 clones; approximately 87% are singletons and the top ten take 2.7%. The study's findings and limits: Spike-specific TCR breadth and depth were elevated following two AZD1222 doses. Repertoire collection took place solely once the T cell response had peaked. White British people made up most donors, females outnumbered males, and clonal diversity was possibly underestimated. The study identified only a handful of AZD1222 recipients as seropositive at baseline.

Specimen: peripheral blood, collected on day 0 of MenACWY control vaccination. The receptor's source is an adult in good health.

CDR3 sequence reads: CAWTAGGGTGANVLTF. The CDR3 DNA reads as TGTGCCTGGACGGCCGGGGGGGGGACTGGGGCCAACGTCCTGACTTTC. The chain uses TRBV30 and TRBJ2-6; 8 bases line up with TRBD2. CDR1 and CDR2 (germline): GTSNPN, SVGIG (reference sequence). Trimming took 4 bases from V and 2 from J; bases not matched to a gene: 7. The CDR3 extends over 16 amino acids.